A selection of T cell receptor beta chains follows, all from one sample in a study of CD4 T cell repertoires in COVID-19. The method was immunoSEQ multiplex PCR; TCRdb's version includes in-frame clones alone and lacks a portion of them. This table has over 75,000 clones, approximately 83% appearing once. Sequenced material: CD4+ T cells from peripheral blood, taken after recovery from COVID-19. The receptors were gathered from a human donor who had COVID-19. Both conserved end residues are part of each CDR3. Fields, in order: clone size, J gene, V gene, D gene, CDR3 protein, CDR3 DNA. The D gene is left open where the match is weak. Rows give clone size only sometimes, using once, few, many, or a class for an expanded clone.

once | TRBJ2-3 | TRBV6-4 | . | CASSAIGGSTDTQYF | TGTGCCAGCAGTGCAATCGGGGGAAGCACAGATACGCAGTATTTT
. | TRBJ2-2 | TRBV27 | TRBD2 | CASRSLLTSGGTGELFF | TGTGCCAGCAGATCTCTCTTGACTAGCGGGGGGACCGGGGAGCTGTTTTTT
. | TRBJ2-5 | TRBV2 | . | CASGLPETQYF | TGTGCCAGCGGACTGCCAGAGACCCAGTACTTC
. | TRBJ1-5 | TRBV10-3 | . | CAIGRRGGDQPQHF | TGTGCCATCGGGCGGAGGGGGGGAGATCAGCCCCAGCATTTT
. | TRBJ1-2 | TRBV4-1 | TRBD1 | CASSQPAGGSAYGYTF | TGCGCCAGCAGCCAACCAGCAGGGGGTTCTGCCTATGGCTACACCTTC
few | TRBJ1-1 | TRBV6-2/TRBV6-3 | TRBD1 | CASSSQGAGAEAFF | TGTGCCAGCAGTTCACAGGGGGCCGGCGCTGAAGCTTTCTTT
. | TRBJ1-5 | TRBV9 | . | CASSVGTDGDQPQHF | TGTGCCAGCAGCGTAGGGACAGACGGGGATCAGCCCCAGCATTTT
. | TRBJ2-1 | TRBV6-5 | . | CASMRGNEQFF | TGTGCCAGCATGCGTGGCAATGAGCAGTTCTTC
once | TRBJ1-2 | TRBV19 | TRBD1 | CASSIDGTGVGYTF | TGTGCCAGTAGTATTGATGGGACAGGGGTGGGCTACACCTTC
. | TRBJ1-5 | TRBV6-5 | . | CASSNVGHNQPQHF | TGTGCCAGCAGTAATGTAGGACACAATCAGCCCCAGCATTTT
. | TRBJ1-4 | TRBV3-1/TRBV3-2 | . | CASSRGGEKLFF | TGTGCCAGCAGCCGTGGAGGGGAAAAACTGTTTTTT
. | TRBJ2-2 | TRBV6-6 | TRBD1 | CASTPRGPGNSGELFF | TGTGCCAGCACCCCTAGGGGGCCTGGGAATTCCGGGGAGCTGTTTTTT
once | TRBJ2-5 | TRBV18 | TRBD2 | CASSGGVPQETQYF | TGTGCCAGCTCCGGGGGGGTACCCCAAGAGACCCAGTACTTC
. | TRBJ2-3 | TRBV12-5 | . | CASGWGSETQYF | TGTGCTAGTGGTTGGGGCAGCGAAACGCAGTATTTT
few | TRBJ2-4 | TRBV6-2/TRBV6-3 | TRBD1 | CASSAQLGQGAKNIQYF | TGTGCCAGCAGTGCTCAACTGGGACAGGGAGCCAAAAACATTCAGTACTTC
. | TRBJ2-3 | TRBV15 | . | CATSRDRAGTDTQYF | TGTGCCACCAGCAGAGATCGGGCGGGCACAGATACGCAGTATTTT
. | TRBJ2-5 | TRBV29-1 | . | CSVELAETQYF | TGCAGCGTTGAACTAGCGGAGACCCAGTACTTC
. | TRBJ2-5 | TRBV10-3 | TRBD1 | CAISPGTGETQYF | TGTGCCATCAGCCCCGGGACAGGAGAGACCCAGTACTTC
few | TRBJ2-5 | TRBV11-2 | . | CASSPRLTETQYF | TGTGCCAGCAGCCCAAGACTAACAGAGACCCAGTACTTC
few | TRBJ1-2 | TRBV6-5 | . | CAGSFTGYGYTF | TGTGCCGGATCGTTTACGGGCTATGGCTACACCTTC
once | TRBJ2-5 | TRBV2 | TRBD1 | CASSWDRAETQYF | TGTGCCAGCAGTTGGGACAGGGCCGAGACCCAGTACTTC
. | TRBJ1-5 | TRBV7-9 | . | CASSPGEGWNQPQHF | TGTGCCAGCAGCCCCGGGGAGGGGTGGAATCAGCCCCAGCATTTT
. | TRBJ2-2 | TRBV5-1 | TRBD2 | CASSFSGANTGELFF | TGCGCCAGCAGCTTTAGCGGGGCGAACACCGGGGAGCTGTTTTTT
. | TRBJ1-2 | TRBV7-9 | . | CASSLGEEARIYGYTF | TGTGCCAGCAGCTTGGGTGAGGAGGCGAGGATCTATGGCTACACCTTC
. | TRBJ1-2 | TRBV7-2 | TRBD1 | CASSLAGQGARRNYGYTF | TGTGCCAGCAGCTTAGCGGGACAGGGGGCTCGTCGTAACTATGGCTACACCTTC
few | TRBJ2-5 | TRBV6-5 | TRBD2 | CASSSGLGEETQYF | TGTGCCAGCAGTTCGGGACTAGGCGAAGAGACCCAGTACTTC
few | TRBJ2-3 | TRBV19 | TRBD1 | CASTSGEGGHPSTDTQYF | TGTGCCAGTACCTCCGGGGAAGGGGGCCACCCTAGCACAGATACGCAGTATTTT
. | TRBJ2-3 | TRBV20-1 | . | CSASARAQSTDTQYF | TGCAGTGCTAGTGCCCGGGCCCAGAGCACAGATACGCAGTATTTT
. | TRBJ2-1 | TRBV4-1 | TRBD2 | CASSQPGLAGVREEQFF | TGCGCCAGCAGCCAACCGGGACTAGCGGGAGTTCGAGAGGAGCAGTTCTTC
. | TRBJ1-2 | TRBV25-1 | . | CATAAGGNYGYTF | TGTGCCACCGCCGCGGGGGGCAACTATGGCTACACCTTC
. | TRBJ2-3 | TRBV7-7 | TRBD2 | CASSSDSGDTQYF | TGTGCCAGCAGCTCGGATAGCGGGGATACGCAGTATTTT
. | TRBJ2-6 | TRBV5-1 | TRBD2 | CASSSSGTSGSWGANVLTF | TGCGCCAGCAGCTCATCTGGGACTAGCGGGAGTTGGGGGGCCAACGTCCTGACTTTC
. | TRBJ2-5 | TRBV29-1 | . | CSVLPRVRGETQYF | TGCAGCGTGTTACCGAGGGTCCGGGGAGAGACCCAGTACTTC
. | TRBJ1-1 | TRBV20-1 | . | CSALGGLEAFF | TGCAGTGCTCTCGGGGGCCTAGAAGCTTTCTTT
. | TRBJ2-7 | TRBV6-5 | TRBD2 | CASTRGGASYEQYF | TGTGCCAGCACACGCGGGGGGGCTTCCTACGAGCAGTACTTC
. | TRBJ2-5 | TRBV27 | . | CASSLKPPETQYF | TGTGCCAGCAGTCTTAAACCCCCGGAGACCCAGTACTTC
. | TRBJ1-4 | TRBV6-2/TRBV6-3 | . | CASSSPTTTNEKLFF | TGTGCCAGCAGCAGCCCGACAACAACTAATGAAAAACTGTTTTTT
few | TRBJ1-2 | TRBV6-6 | . | CASRGMFANYGYTF | TGTGCCAGCAGGGGGATGTTTGCTAACTATGGCTACACCTTC
. | TRBJ2-6 | TRBV7-9 | . | CASSLGHGLSGANVLTF | TGTGCCAGCAGCTTAGGTCATGGGTTATCTGGGGCCAACGTCCTGACTTTC
. | TRBJ1-4 | TRBV27 | TRBD1 | CASSLLAGGEKLFF | TGTGCCAGCAGTTTGTTGGCAGGGGGGGAAAAACTGTTTTTT
. | TRBJ1-2 | TRBV7-2 | . | CASSFGRIYGYTF | TGTGCCAGCAGCTTCGGACGGATCTATGGCTACACCTTC
. | TRBJ2-3 | TRBV2 | TRBD2 | CASMRGGGYTDTQYF | TGTGCCAGCATGAGGGGCGGGGGGTACACAGATACGCAGTATTTT
. | TRBJ2-3 | TRBV7-3 | TRBD2 | CASSSNGLASDTQYF | TGTGCCAGCAGCTCGAACGGACTAGCATCAGATACGCAGTATTTT
. | TRBJ1-1 | TRBV7-8 | . | CASSSLTANTEAFF | TGTGCCAGCAGCTCATTGACGGCTAACACTGAAGCTTTCTTT
. | TRBJ1-3 | TRBV9 | . | CASSVGTGNTIYF | TGTGCCAGCAGCGTAGGGACTGGAAACACCATATATTTT
. | TRBJ2-6 | TRBV7-2 | . | CASSLGSVGSGANVLTF | TGTGCCAGCAGCTTAGGGAGCGTGGGCTCTGGGGCCAACGTCCTGACTTTC
. | TRBJ2-3 | TRBV7-2 | . | CASSLVGLYTDTQYF | TGTGCCAGCAGCTTAGTTGGACTCTACACAGATACGCAGTATTTT
. | TRBJ2-1 | TRBV7-9 | TRBD2 | CASSLGLAGVNEQFF | TGTGCCAGCAGCTTGGGACTAGCGGGAGTCAATGAGCAGTTCTTC
. | TRBJ2-2 | TRBV9 | . | CASSVAQVLNTGELFF | TGTGCCAGCAGCGTAGCTCAGGTACTGAACACCGGGGAGCTGTTTTTT
. | TRBJ2-1 | TRBV5-1 | TRBD1 | CASSPMTGGGSEQFF | TGCGCCAGCAGCCCAATGACAGGGGGAGGAAGTGAGCAGTTCTTC
. | TRBJ2-3 | TRBV5-6 | . | CASSLAGGDTQYF | TGTGCCAGCAGCTTGGCCGGTGGGGATACGCAGTATTTT
. | TRBJ2-7 | TRBV2 | . | CASSEAVQQYF | TGTGCCAGCAGTGAAGCAGTTCAGCAGTACTTC